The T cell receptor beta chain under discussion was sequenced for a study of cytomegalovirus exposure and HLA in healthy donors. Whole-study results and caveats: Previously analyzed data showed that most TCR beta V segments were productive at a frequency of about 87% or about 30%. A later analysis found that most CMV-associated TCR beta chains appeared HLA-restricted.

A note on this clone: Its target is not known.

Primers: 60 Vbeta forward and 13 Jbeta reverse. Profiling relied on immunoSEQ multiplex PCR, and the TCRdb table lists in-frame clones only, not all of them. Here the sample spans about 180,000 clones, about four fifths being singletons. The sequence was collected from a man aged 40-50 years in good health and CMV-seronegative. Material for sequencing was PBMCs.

The CDR3 spells CASSLGTSGKDQPQHF. DNA of the CDR3: TGTGCCAGCAGCTTAGGTACGAGCGGAAAAGATCAGCCCCAGCATTTT. The chain joins TRBV7-2 to TRBJ1-5; no reliable D call. The CDR3 has 16 amino acids. V was clipped by 1 base and J by 5 bases, with 15 bases between them. Per germline, CDR1 SGHTA and CDR2 FQGNSA.